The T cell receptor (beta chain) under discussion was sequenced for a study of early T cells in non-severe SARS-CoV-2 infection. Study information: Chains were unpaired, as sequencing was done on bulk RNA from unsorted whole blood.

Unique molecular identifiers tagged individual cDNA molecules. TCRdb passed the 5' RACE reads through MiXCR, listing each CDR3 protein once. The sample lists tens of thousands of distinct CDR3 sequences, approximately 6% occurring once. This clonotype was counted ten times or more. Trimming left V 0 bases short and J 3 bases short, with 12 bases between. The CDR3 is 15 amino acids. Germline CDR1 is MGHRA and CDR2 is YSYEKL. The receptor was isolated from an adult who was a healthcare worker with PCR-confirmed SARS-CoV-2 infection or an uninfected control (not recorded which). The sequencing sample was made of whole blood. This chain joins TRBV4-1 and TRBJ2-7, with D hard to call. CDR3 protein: CASSQEGRAIYEQYF. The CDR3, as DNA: TGCGCCAGCAGCCAAGAAGGACGGGCGATCTACGAGCAGTACTTC.